This TCR beta chain was found in a study of regulatory T cells in long-lasting Graves disease. Overall study findings and caveats: The persistent group shared around 2,700 public clonotypes, more than the approximately 1,000 shared by new patients.

This clonotype was picked up a small number of times. The target antigen is unknown. Documented time point: newly diagnosed GD, antithyroid drugs for less than 3 months. PBMC RNA was the source of the TCR library. Graves' disease diagnoses used American Thyroid Association guidelines. HTBI primers from iRepertoire and Arm-PCR of CDR3 regions yielded the TCR beta libraries. TCRdb passed the multiplex PCR reads through MiXCR, listing each CDR3 protein once. Among roughly 500,000 distinct CDR3 sequences, roughly 13% were seen once, and the ten largest hold 10%. A further study also used this sample, focusing on T cells in Graves' hyperthyroidism and ophthalmopathy. This second study notes: Primed by the HTBI set, a first-round RT-PCR was run on the TCR CDR3.

The TCR sequence derives from a young man with Graves disease. Sequencing used peripheral blood mononuclear cells (PBMCs), obtained at new diagnosis, from a patient treated with antithyroid drugs.

CDR3 nucleotides: TGTGCCAGCAGCTTCCTAGCGGGGAACGTCTTAGCCAAAAACATTCAGTACTTC. Protein sequence: CASSFLAGNVLAKNIQYF. The chain is built from TRBV7-8 and TRBJ2-4; 9 bases are a match to TRBD2. Trimming at V came to 3 bases and at J to 0 bases, leaving 9 bases not matched to a gene. The CDR3 runs 18 residues. Germline V gene data show CDR1 as SGHVS and CDR2 as FQNEAQ.